These 27 T cell receptor beta chains came from one sample sequenced in a study of CD8+CD57+ T cells in acquired aplastic anemia. The template for TCR beta VDJ and CDR3 sequence profiling was genomic DNA. From the reads, TCRdb called clonotypes with MiXCR, one entry per CDR3 protein. The sample carries about 68,000 distinct CDR3 sequences, 45% to 55% recorded once. The material sequenced was sorted CD4+, CD8+, or CD8+CD57+ T cells (not recorded which) from PBMCs. These receptors were obtained from a human donor in good health, serving as a control.

This sequence joins TRBV21-1 and TRBJ1-2; the table's D call, TRBD1, was not checked against the DNA. TRBV21-1 corresponds to a pseudogene. CDR3 length: 14 amino acids. This CDR3 is CASSKDRGNYGYTF. The CDR3 coding sequence is TGTGCCAGCAGCAAGGACAGGGGGAACTATGGCTACACCTTC.

The DNA for the CDR3 is TGTGCCAGTAGTATGGGCGTTGAGGGCAATCAGCCCCAGCATTTT. Encoded protein: CASSMGVEGNQPQHF. The V gene is TRBV19, the J gene TRBJ1-5; D ambiguous. Trimming took 3 bases from V and 2 from J, leaving 11 bases between them. This CDR3 is 15 amino acids long. Germline CDR1 reads LNHDA; CDR2 reads SQIVND (reference sequence).

The chain joins TRBV7-9 to TRBJ1-1; D gene unclear. The CDR3 is 14 residues long. V lost 4 bases to trimming and J lost 2 bases, with 11 bases between them. The germline gives CDR1 SEHNR, CDR2 FQNEAQ (reference sequence). CDR3 nucleotide sequence: TGTGCCAGCAGCTCCCTCGGTGGTAACACTGAAGCTTTCTTT. It codes for CASSSLGGNTEAFF.

The DNA of the CDR3 is TGTGCCAGCAGTGATTCCCACACGTACCAAGAGACCCAGTACTTC. Protein product: CASSDSHTYQETQYF. The chain couples TRBV2 to TRBJ2-5, with D uncertain. This CDR3 spans 15 amino acids. Per the germline V gene, CDR1 is SNHLY and CDR2 is FYNNEI. Between the trimmed V and J ends, which lost 3 bases and 0 bases, there was a span of 11 bases. The variable domain in full, completed from reference TRBV2 and TRBJ2-5, reads EPEVTQTPSHQVTQMGQEVILRCVPISNHLYFYWYRQILGQKVEFLVSFYNNEISEKSEIFDDQFSVERPDGSNFTLKIRSTKLEDSAMYFCASSDSHTYQETQYFGPGTRLLVL.

The genes are TRBV19 and TRBJ2-7; the match to TRBD1 covers 7 bases. Losses at the gene ends were 7 bases for V and 2 bases for J; bases not matched to a gene: 8. This CDR3 has 14 amino acids. Germline-derived CDR1 and CDR2 are LNHDA and SQIVND (reference sequence). The CDR3 nucleotides read TGTGCCAGTAAACGGCAGGGGGAGACCTACGAGCAGTACTTC. Its translation is CASKRQGETYEQYF.

V gene TRBV5-1 combines with J gene TRBJ2-7; 9 bases align to TRBD1. V gave up 0 bases and J gave up 5 bases; unmatched junction bases: 6. Germline V gene lookup returns CDR1 SGHRS and CDR2 YFSETQ. The CDR3 covers 15 residues. The CDR3 bases are TGCGCCAGCAGCTTGGAGGGACAGGGATACCACGAGCAGTACTTC. Translation: CASSLEGQGYHEQYF.

In its sample, this clonotype was seen many times. This chain joins TRBV5-1 and TRBJ2-7, with 7 bases lining up with TRBD1. Germline loops: CDR1 SGHRS, CDR2 YFSETQ. The CDR3 totals 14 residues. V shed 7 bases, J shed 0 bases, and the junction held 7 bases outside the gene matches. The chain's CDR3 is CASQPGTASYEQYF. The CDR3 DNA follows: TGCGCCAGCCAGCCCGGGACAGCCTCCTACGAGCAGTACTTC.

The sample holds many counts of this clonotype. The chain combines TRBV29-1 with TRBJ1-2; D remains ambiguous. The CDR3 extends over 11 amino acids. The germline V gene encodes CDR1 SQVTM and CDR2 ANQGSEA. Trimming removed 7 bases at V and 4 bases at J, with 10 bases between. This chain's CDR3 is CSGNLLYGYTF. CDR3 in DNA: TGCAGCGGGAACCTTCTCTATGGCTACACCTTC.

This clonotype was seen ten or more times. This chain joins TRBV14 and TRBJ2-2; perhaps TRBD2 as D (6 bases). The germline CDR1 and CDR2 sequences are SGHDN and FVKESK. The CDR3 runs 16 residues. Trimming took off 2 bases at V and 6 bases at J, with 16 bases between the two ends. CDR3 loop: CASSQRSPREAGELFF. The CDR3 DNA is TGTGCCAGCAGCCAACGAAGCCCGCGGGAAGCCGGGGAGCTGTTTTTT.

With regard to this clonotype: The CDR3 end shows no conserved phenylalanine or tryptophan, and so a read error is likely. The limits of the CDR3 on the DNA are not certain, so only TCRdb's listed CDR3 is given. The rearrangement joins TRBV7-6 to TRBJ1-2. Inclusive of both ends, the CDR3 amounts to 8 amino acids. Germline CDR1 reads SGHVS; CDR2 reads FNYEAQ. The CDR3 region is CASSLAET.

V and J are TRBV9 and TRBJ1-3, with D hard to call. Trimming removed 3 bases from V and 0 bases from J, with 10 bases in between. Germline V gene lookup returns CDR1 SGDLS and CDR2 YYNGEE. The CDR3 is 15 residues long. CDR3 sequence: CASSGPSNSGNTIYF. CDR3 coding DNA: TGTGCCAGCAGCGGTCCCAGTAACTCTGGAAACACCATATATTTT.

This clonotype was seen many times. This chain connects TRBV3-1 to TRBJ1-1; D unresolved. The V gene lost 0 bases and the J gene lost 11 bases, with 13 bases spanning the gap. The CDR3 loop spans 13 amino acids. In germline, CDR1 is LGHDT, CDR2 YNNKEL (reference sequence). CDR3 nucleotides: TGTGCCAGCAGCCAAGATCTTGCCGGACGGGCTTTCTTT. Translation gives CASSQDLAGRAFF.

The gene calls are TRBV7-2 and TRBJ1-4, with D possibly matching TRBD1 (6 bases). V lost 5 bases to trimming and J lost 10 bases, with 17 bases between them. This CDR3 has 14 amino acids. Germline CDR1 SGHTA, CDR2 FQGNSA. The CDR3 nucleotides are TGTGCCAGCAGCACTCAGGGGAGATTGGGAAAACTGTTTTTT. Translating gives CASSTQGRLGKLFF.

This chain links TRBV19 with TRBJ1-2, with 8 bases matching TRBD1. The CDR3 sequence is 14 residues long. V lost 4 bases, J lost 7 bases, and 8 bases stayed unmatched. Germline assignment: CDR1 LNHDA and CDR2 SQIVND (reference sequence). The CDR3 is CASSNIDRGTGYTF. For the CDR3, the DNA is TGTGCCAGTAGTAACATAGACAGGGGCACTGGCTACACCTTC.

This clonotype was seen many times. This chain links TRBV19 with TRBJ1-2, with TRBD1 identical over 7 bases. CDR1 LNHDA and CDR2 SQIVND come from the germline V gene (reference sequence). This CDR3 is 19 amino acids long. With V trimmed by 3 bases and J by 2 bases, 18 bases remained unmatched. The CDR3: CASSILSIVDRAYNYGYTF. In DNA, the CDR3 is TGTGCCAGTAGTATTCTCTCAATAGTAGACAGGGCCTACAACTATGGCTACACCTTC.

This clonotype was seen at least ten times. V is TRBV10-2 and J is TRBJ2-1; D remains ambiguous. This CDR3 comprises 18 residues. Germline lookup yields CDR1 WSHSY and CDR2 SAAADI. Trimming removed 5 bases from V and 8 bases from J, with 28 bases in between. CDR3 amino acids: CASSPRSTGSPIPHEQFF. CDR3 bases: TGCGCCAGCAGTCCTCGATCGACTGGTAGTCCCATCCCGCATGAGCAGTTCTTC.

This clonotype came up once. This rearrangement joins TRBV25-1 to TRBJ2-2; TRBD2 might be the D (5 bases). There are 15 residues in the CDR3. Trimming shortened V by 7 bases and J by 5 bases, and 17 bases separated the two germline ends. Germline values: CDR1 MGHDK, CDR2 SYGVNS. The CDR3 region is CASKGGSGGTGELFF. CDR3 DNA sequence: TGTGCCAGCAAAGGAGGTTCCGGTGGAACCGGGGAGCTGTTTTTT.

The chain has TRBV10-3 and TRBJ2-3; the D is unclear. CDR1 ENHRY and CDR2 SYGVKD come from the germline V gene. The V and J ends lost 10 bases and 2 bases respectively, with 13 bases between them. CDR3 length: 13 amino acids. CDR3 sequence (DNA): TGTGCCAGGATACAGAGATTCACAGATACGCAGTATTTT. Protein product: CARIQRFTDTQYF.

The V call is TRBV7-3, the J call TRBJ2-1, with 9 bases fitting TRBD1. Germline CDR1 reads SGHTA; CDR2 reads FQGTGA. This CDR3 contains 15 residues. Losses at the gene ends were 1 base for V and 5 bases for J; bases not matched to a gene: 3. In DNA form, the CDR3 reads TGTGCCAGCAGCTTAATCCGGGACAGGGACAATGAGCAGTTCTTC. It specifies CASSLIRDRDNEQFF.

V is TRBV20-1 and J is TRBJ2-1; 14 positions agree with TRBD2. Looked up from germline, CDR1 is DFQATT and CDR2 is SNEGSKA (reference sequence). The CDR3 runs to 14 residues. With 1 base clipped from V and 8 bases from J, the junction kept 1 base outside the gene matches. As DNA, the CDR3 is TGCAGTGCTAGAGGACTAGCGGGGGGGTATGAGCAGTTCTTC. It is translated as CSARGLAGGYEQFF.

In its sample, this clonotype was seen once. In nucleotides, the CDR3 is TGTGCCAGCACCCCGACAGTCTCCTACGAGCAGTACTTC. Translated, it gives CASTPTVSYEQYF. The chain carries TRBV7-8 and TRBJ2-7, with a tentative D call TRBD1 (5 bases). Looked up from germline, CDR1 is SGHVS and CDR2 is FQNEAQ. The germline V and J ends were trimmed by 7 bases and 0 bases, with 10 bases remaining between them. The CDR3 loop spans 13 amino acids.

This clonotype has a count of ten or more. The chain employs TRBV4-1 and TRBJ1-5; D not resolved. There are 16 residues in the CDR3. The V and J ends lost 2 bases and 6 bases respectively, with 17 bases between them. CDR1 is MGHRA, CDR2 YSYEKL, per germline. The DNA for the CDR3 is TGCGCCAGCAGCCAACCGTGGGAGGGTGGGAGTCAGCCCCAGCATTTT. Translating gives CASSQPWEGGSQPQHF.

This clonotype showed up many times. The J gene is TRBJ2-1, the V gene TRBV7-9; 11 nucleotides agree with TRBD2. This CDR3 comprises 15 residues. Trimming removed 4 bases from V and 4 bases from J; junction bases left unmatched: 3. Germline CDR1 SEHNR, CDR2 FQNEAQ (reference sequence). The CDR3 loop is CASSSIAGGYNEQFF. The CDR3 coding sequence is TGTGCCAGCAGCTCGATAGCGGGAGGGTACAATGAGCAGTTCTTC.

Many counts were recorded for this clonotype. The V and J genes are TRBV24-1 and TRBJ1-1; possibly TRBD1 for D (6 bases). Trimming cost V 4 bases and J 2 bases, with 10 bases left between them. The CDR3 sequence is 14 residues long. Germline V gene lookup returns CDR1 KGHDR and CDR2 SFDVKD. CDR3 residues: CATSESGGNTEAFF. The DNA of the CDR3 is TGTGCCACCAGTGAATCCGGGGGCAACACTGAAGCTTTCTTT.

The chain employs TRBV10-3 and TRBJ2-6, with D possibly called TRBD1 or TRBD2 (5 bases each). CDR3 length equals 17 residues. Germline V CDR1 and CDR2: ENHRY, SYGVKD. The germline V and J ends were trimmed by 3 bases and 2 bases, with 14 bases remaining between them. The CDR3 loop is CAISERGVGAGANVLTF. CDR3 in DNA: TGTGCCATCAGTGAAAGGGGAGTGGGAGCTGGGGCCAACGTCCTGACTTTC.

This clonotype was seen once. Here the CDR3 omits its conserved ending phenylalanine or tryptophan, so a read error is the likely source. The chain employs TRBV7-9 and TRBJ1-4; TRBD1 might be the D (5 bases). CDR3 size: 14 residues. Germline V gene sequence: CDR1 SEHNR, CDR2 FQNEAQ (reference sequence). Deletions cut 10 bases from V and 5 bases from J, with 17 bases between. The CDR3 DNA sequence: TGTGCCATCAGTGAAACAGGAGGAAATGAAAAACTGTTTCTT. Protein product: CAISETGGNEKLFL.

The chain combines TRBV14 with TRBJ1-1; D is undetermined. Germline V lookup: CDR1 SGHDN, CDR2 FVKESK. CDR3 length: 12 residues. Trimming shortened V by 1 base and J by 7 bases, and 7 bases separated the two germline ends. The CDR3 DNA reads TGTGCCAGCAGCCAAGGGTATGTTGAAGCTTTCTTT. It translates to CASSQGYVEAFF.